This T cell receptor (beta chain) is from a study of technical replicates of blood from several donors. This clone was seen just once. Produced via immunoSEQ multiplex PCR; TCRdb's table is partial and in-frame only. The sample lists about 66,000 clones, about 97% occurring once. V lost 5 bases and J lost 5, with 10 bases in between. The CDR3 contains 12 residues. Germline loops: CDR1 SEHNR, CDR2 FQNEAQ (reference sequence). The genes are TRBV7-9 and TRBJ2-7; D is perhaps TRBD2 (5 bases). The clonotype was recovered from a human donor in good health. Sample: T cells isolated from PBMCs. CDR3 DNA sequence: TGTGCCAGCAGCCGAAGTAGCGACGAGCAGTACTTC. This encodes CASSRSSDEQYF.